These 17 T cell receptor beta chains originate from one sample sequenced in a study of T-cell reconstitution after alpha-beta-depleted transplantation in children. The TCRbeta library was prepared with unique molecular identifiers. TCRdb re-analysed the PCR reads in MiXCR, keeping a single row per CDR3 protein. Of 200,000 to 250,000 distinct CDR3 sequences listed, roughly 9.1% are singletons. The starting material was PBMCs, mostly from graft donor cells, obtained 360 days after TCRalphabeta/CD19-depleted stem cell transplant. The receptor source for this set is a male patient under 10 years old who had a stem cell transplant for acute myeloid leukemia, so the T cells may come from the graft donor.

This clonotype appeared many times. The chain recombines TRBV7-9 with TRBJ2-5, with 7 positions matching TRBD2. The V gene end was trimmed by 3 bases and the J gene end by 5 bases; junction bases not matched to a gene: 3. CDR1 is SEHNR, CDR2 FQNEAQ, per germline (reference sequence). The CDR3 runs 13 residues. Here the CDR3 DNA reads TGTGCCAGCAGCTTTTGGGGAGGGGAGACCCAGTACTTC. It encodes CASSFWGGETQYF.

This clonotype was counted only a few times. This chain links TRBV12-3 or TRBV12-4 with TRBJ1-3; a weak D match, TRBD1 (6 bases). Trimming removed 6 bases at V and 2 bases at J, with 11 bases between. This CDR3 comprises 14 residues. The CDR3 coding sequence is TGTGCCAGCAGGCCGAACAGGGCTGGAAACACCATATATTTT. The encoded protein is CASRPNRAGNTIYF.

The sample holds many counts of this clonotype. The rearrangement uses TRBV5-1 and TRBJ1-1; D unclear. The CDR3 has 15 residues. The V end lost 2 bases, the J end lost 0 bases, and 11 bases lay between the germline ends. CDR1 is SGHRS and CDR2 is YFSETQ in the germline V gene. Here the CDR3 reads CASSFGSTLNTEAFF. As DNA, the CDR3 is TGCGCCAGCAGCTTTGGAAGTACCCTGAACACTGAAGCTTTCTTT.

In this sample, this clonotype turned up many times. The gene calls are TRBV12-3 or TRBV12-4 and TRBJ2-7; 8 bases match TRBD1. V lost 5 bases and J lost 12; bases outside the gene matches: 18. This CDR3 has 15 residues. The CDR3 nucleotides read TGTGCCAGCAGTAAACAGGGGGTGATGCACCCATCCAGGTACTTC. Its protein product is CASSKQGVMHPSRYF.

A few counts support this clonotype. The chain couples TRBV7-2 to TRBJ2-3; TRBD1 is a possible D gene (5 bases). This CDR3 comprises 14 residues. CDR1 is SGHTA and CDR2 is FQGNSA in the germline V gene. The V gene lost 1 base and the J gene lost 4 bases, with 9 bases spanning the gap. In DNA form, the CDR3 reads TGTGCCAGCAGCTTAGTGGGGCCCCCAGATACGCAGTATTTT. It yields the protein CASSLVGPPDTQYF.

This clonotype was seen at least ten times. V usage is TRBV10-1 and J usage is TRBJ2-1, with a possible D match to TRBD2 (5 bases). The CDR3 contains 16 residues. Trimming pared 0 bases from V and 3 bases from J, leaving 12 bases between. Looked up from germline, CDR1 is WNHNN and CDR2 is SYGVQD (reference sequence). CDR3 sequence reads: CASSESGSGIYNEQFF. The CDR3 DNA follows: TGCGCCAGCAGTGAGTCAGGGTCCGGGATCTACAATGAGCAGTTCTTC.

There are many counts of this clonotype. The chain uses TRBV29-1 and TRBJ1-1, with 7 nucleotides matching TRBD1. The junction had 8 bases not matched to a gene; V was cut back by 1 base and J by 3 bases. There are 15 residues in the CDR3. CDR1 is SQVTM, CDR2 ANQGSEA, per germline. DNA for the CDR3: TGCAGCGTTGAAGGATCGACAGGGAAGGACACTGAAGCTTTCTTT. It translates to CSVEGSTGKDTEAFF.

This clonotype was found a few times. The chain has TRBV12-3 or TRBV12-4 and TRBJ2-5; 10 positions agree with TRBD2. There are 14 residues in the CDR3. After removal of 4 bases from V and 7 bases from J, the junction contained 6 bases not matched to a gene. The CDR3 reads CASSSSSGGWTQYF. In DNA, the CDR3 is TGTGCCAGCAGTTCGTCTAGCGGGGGTTGGACCCAGTACTTC.

This clonotype occurred a few times. V usage is TRBV28 and J usage is TRBJ2-1, with D perhaps TRBD2 (5 bases). Germline V gene data show CDR1 as MDHEN and CDR2 as SYDVKM. The CDR3 has 15 residues. V was cut by 3 bases and J by 3 bases, with 12 bases left in between. The CDR3 reads CASSFGRYLYNEQFF. CDR3 nucleotides: TGTGCCAGCAGTTTTGGGAGATACCTCTACAATGAGCAGTTCTTC.

This clonotype has a count of ten or more. V and J are TRBV12-3 or TRBV12-4 and TRBJ2-1; unclear D gene. This CDR3 is 13 amino acids long. V was pared by 8 bases and J by 7 bases, with 15 bases between. The CDR3 loop reads CASFSTGCNEQFF. CDR3 nucleotides: TGTGCCAGCTTTTCGACTGGCTGTAATGAGCAGTTCTTC.

This clonotype has just a few counts. The V gene is TRBV5-1, the J gene TRBJ1-2; 11 bases are shared with TRBD1. CDR3 length equals 16 residues. V was clipped by 4 bases and J by 3 bases; unmatched bases: 8. The germline V gene encodes CDR1 SGHRS and CDR2 YFSETQ. CDR3 DNA sequence: TGCGCCAGCAGCCTCGGACAGGGGGCAATCGACTATGGCTACACCTTC. This translates into CASSLGQGAIDYGYTF.

This clonotype was seen a handful of times. This chain links TRBV4-3 with TRBJ1-1; a possible D gene is TRBD1 (6 bases). V was pared by 0 bases and J by 8 bases, with 16 bases between. Per germline, CDR1 LGHNA and CDR2 YSLEER. CDR3 length: 15 amino acids. This CDR3 reads CASSQDAKTGLEAFF. In DNA, the CDR3 is TGCGCCAGCAGCCAAGACGCCAAAACAGGGCTCGAAGCTTTCTTT.

The chain recombines TRBV12-3 or TRBV12-4 with TRBJ2-1; no definite D call. With 6 bases removed from V and 4 bases from J, the gap between germline ends came to 16 bases. The length of the CDR3 is 15 residues. CDR3 protein: CASRKTLDGYNEQFF. The CDR3 DNA is TGTGCCAGCAGGAAGACCCTAGATGGTTACAATGAGCAGTTCTTC.

This clonotype came up a few times. CDR3 loop: CASSFQRGADTQYF. In DNA form, the CDR3 reads TGCGCCAGCAGCTTCCAGCGGGGGGCCGATACGCAGTATTTT. The rearrangement joins TRBV5-1 to TRBJ2-3, with TRBD2 matching 9 bases. J lost 6 bases, V lost 2 bases, and 4 bases had no gene match. Germline loops: CDR1 SGHRS, CDR2 YFSETQ. CDR3 size: 14 residues.

This clonotype has a count of ten or more. V is TRBV6-1 and J is TRBJ1-1, with D perhaps matching TRBD1 (6 bases). The V end was cut by 5 bases, the J end by 0 bases, with 7 bases between. This CDR3 is 13 amino acids long. Germline V CDR1 and CDR2: MNHNS, SASEGT. CDR3 residues: CASSRQVNTEAFF. CDR3 in DNA: TGTGCCAGCAGTCGACAGGTGAACACTGAAGCTTTCTTT.

This chain connects TRBV7-2 to TRBJ2-5; 8 nucleotides match TRBD1. CDR1 and CDR2 from the germline V gene are SGHTA and FQGNSA. J lost 3 bases, V lost 2 bases, and 5 bases had no gene match. The CDR3 consists of 15 residues. The CDR3 loop is CASSLHGQGKETQYF. Written as DNA, the CDR3 is TGTGCCAGCAGCTTACATGGACAGGGTAAAGAGACCCAGTACTTC.

This clonotype was counted only a few times. The CDR3 region has the DNA TGTGCCAGCAGCTTAGCCCCCCCAAGGTTAGTCACCTACGAGCAGTACGTC. Amino acids: CASSLAPPRLVTYEQYV. V usage is TRBV7-2 and J usage is TRBJ2-7; the D is unclear. Per the germline V gene, CDR1 is SGHTA and CDR2 is FQGNSA. V lost 0 bases to trimming and J lost 2 bases, with 17 bases between them. The CDR3 covers 17 residues.